The TCR beta chain described here comes from a study of blood T cell repertoires in COVID-19. Overall study: Both acute and convalescent COVID-19 samples were obtained from the United States, Italy and Spain. Sources were T cells, B-cell-depleted T cells, or PBMCs; the material itself was cDNA or gDNA.

This clone was seen only once. Sequencing was performed with immunoSEQ multiplex PCR; in TCRdb, only in-frame clones are kept and a portion is missing. The sample shows about 50,000 clones, 75% to 90% of them seen only once. Looked up from germline, CDR1 is SGHNT and CDR2 is YYREEE (reference sequence). The CDR3 covers 14 residues. V dropped 2 bases and J dropped 2 bases, with 8 bases sitting between them. J is TRBJ1-5 and V is TRBV5-4; D unclear. The specimen was peripheral blood. The TCR was taken from a man between 60 and 75 years old with acute or convalescent COVID-19. Here the CDR3 reads CASSLFGRNQPQHF. The DNA of the CDR3 is TGTGCCAGCAGCTTATTCGGTCGCAATCAGCCCCAGCATTTT.